The next 10 T cell receptor beta chains were all read from a single sample in a study of T cell responses to AZD1222 COVID-19 vaccine. TCRdb's table, derived via immunoSEQ multiplex PCR, lists solely in-frame clones and lacks some. The profile shows roughly 97,000 clones, about 93% of them singletons. Source: peripheral blood, taken on day 0 of AZD1222 vaccination. These receptors all come from an adult in good health.

The V call is TRBV7-2, the J call TRBJ2-1; D gene uncertain. Trimming cost V 2 bases and J 1 base, with 9 bases left between them. The CDR3 contains 15 residues. CDR1 and CDR2 (germline): SGHTA, FQGNSA. DNA for the CDR3: TGTGCCAGCAGCTTAATGGGCGATTCCTACAATGAGCAGTTCTTC. It encodes CASSLMGDSYNEQFF.

The chain is built from TRBV4-3 and TRBJ1-1; 8 bases map to TRBD1. Germline V gives CDR1 LGHNA, CDR2 YSLEER. The CDR3 runs 15 residues. V was pared by 3 bases and J by 0 bases, with 3 bases of the junction left unmatched. The CDR3 region is CASSQPGQVNTEAFF. CDR3 DNA sequence: TGCGCCAGCAGCCAGCCGGGACAGGTGAACACTGAAGCTTTCTTT.

The rearrangement links TRBV6-5 to TRBJ1-1, with D maybe TRBD1 (5 bases). Germline-derived CDR1 and CDR2 are MNHEY and SVGAGI. The ends were cut back, 8 bases at V and 7 bases at J, with 20 bases in the middle. This CDR3 region has 14 residues. The CDR3 loop is CASRFWEQAVEAFF. CDR3 in DNA: TGTGCCAGCCGATTCTGGGAACAGGCCGTTGAAGCTTTCTTT.

This chain connects TRBV15 to TRBJ2-6, with D tentatively TRBD1 (5 bases). V was pared by 4 bases and J by 1 base, with 11 bases between. In germline, CDR1 is LNHNV, CDR2 YYDKDF (reference sequence). This CDR3 has 16 amino acids. The CDR3 nucleotides read TGTGCCACCAGCACAGGCAGGGTGTCTGGGGCCAACGTCCTGACTTTC. This codes for CATSTGRVSGANVLTF.

This chain uses TRBV6-2 or TRBV6-3 with TRBJ2-7; D remains unclear. This CDR3 is 15 amino acids long. Germline V gene sequence: CDR1 MNHEY, CDR2 SVGEGT. The V and J ends lost 2 bases and 3 bases respectively, with 14 bases between them. The chain's CDR3 is CASSYDDWSFYEQYF. CDR3 nucleotides: TGTGCCAGCAGTTACGACGATTGGTCGTTCTACGAGCAGTACTTC.

This chain's CDR3 is CASRGQGNYGYTF. CDR3 bases: TGTGCCAGCAGGGGACAGGGTAACTATGGCTACACCTTC. The chain couples TRBV28 to TRBJ1-2; 9 bases match TRBD1. This CDR3 comprises 13 residues. Germline CDR1 reads MDHEN; CDR2 reads SYDVKM. V shed 6 bases and J 1 base; nucleotides not matched to a gene: 0.

The gene calls are TRBV30 and TRBJ1-2, with TRBD1 as a possible D gene (5 bases). This CDR3 is 15 amino acids long. The V end lost 5 bases, the J end lost 8 bases, and 24 bases lay between the germline ends. Germline values: CDR1 GTSNPN, CDR2 SVGIG (reference sequence). CDR3 loop: CAWQLGDGSFSGYTF. The CDR3 region has the DNA TGTGCCTGGCAACTAGGGGACGGCTCCTTTTCCGGCTACACCTTC. Together with reference TRBV30 and TRBJ1-2, the CDR3 gives the full variable domain: SQTIHQWPATLVQPVGSPLSLECTVEGTSNPNLYWYRQAAGRGLQLLFYSVGIGQISSEVPQNLSASRPQDRQFILSSKKLLLSDSGFYLCAWQLGDGSFSGYTFGSGTRLTVV.

A note on this clone: Distinct nucleotide sequences in the sample also encode this CDR3. J is TRBJ1-5 and V is TRBV30; tentative D call: TRBD1 (5 bases). With 0 bases removed from V and 4 bases from J, the gap between germline ends came to 7 bases. Germline V lookup: CDR1 GTSNPN, CDR2 SVGIG (reference sequence). The length of the CDR3 is 13 residues. CDR3 bases: TGTGCCTGGAGTGTAGCAGGGAATCAGCCCCAGCATTTT. This codes for CAWSVAGNQPQHF.

This chain links TRBV5-5 with TRBJ2-5; possibly TRBD1 for D (5 bases). In germline, CDR1 is SGHKS, CDR2 YYEKEE (reference sequence). The CDR3 is 12 amino acids. The V and J ends lost 4 bases and 4 bases respectively, with 8 bases between them. Written as DNA, the CDR3 is TGTGCCAGCAGCCAAACAGGAGAGACCCAGTACTTC. This sequence encodes CASSQTGETQYF.

The chain links TRBV2 to TRBJ2-3; D is possibly TRBD2 (5 bases). Germline CDR1 is SNHLY and CDR2 is FYNNEI. V was cut by 2 bases and J by 4 bases, with 13 bases left in between. The CDR3 consists of 15 residues. The CDR3 DNA reads TGTGCCAGCAGTGAAAACGTCTGGGGAGCAGATACGCAGTATTTT. Translated: CASSENVWGADTQYF.